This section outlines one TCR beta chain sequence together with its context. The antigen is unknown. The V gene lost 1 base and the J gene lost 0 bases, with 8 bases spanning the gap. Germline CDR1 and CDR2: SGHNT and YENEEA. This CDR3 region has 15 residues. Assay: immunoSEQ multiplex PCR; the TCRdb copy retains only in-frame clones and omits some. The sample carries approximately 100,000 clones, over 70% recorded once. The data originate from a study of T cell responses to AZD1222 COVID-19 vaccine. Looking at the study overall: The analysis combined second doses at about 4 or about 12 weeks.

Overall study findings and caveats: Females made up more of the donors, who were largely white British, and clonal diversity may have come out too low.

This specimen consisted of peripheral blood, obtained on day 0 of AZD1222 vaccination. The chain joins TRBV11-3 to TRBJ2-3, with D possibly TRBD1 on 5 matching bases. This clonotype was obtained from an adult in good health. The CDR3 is CASSLGRTSTDTQYF. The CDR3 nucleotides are TGTGCCAGCAGCTTAGGTCGGACAAGCACAGATACGCAGTATTTT.